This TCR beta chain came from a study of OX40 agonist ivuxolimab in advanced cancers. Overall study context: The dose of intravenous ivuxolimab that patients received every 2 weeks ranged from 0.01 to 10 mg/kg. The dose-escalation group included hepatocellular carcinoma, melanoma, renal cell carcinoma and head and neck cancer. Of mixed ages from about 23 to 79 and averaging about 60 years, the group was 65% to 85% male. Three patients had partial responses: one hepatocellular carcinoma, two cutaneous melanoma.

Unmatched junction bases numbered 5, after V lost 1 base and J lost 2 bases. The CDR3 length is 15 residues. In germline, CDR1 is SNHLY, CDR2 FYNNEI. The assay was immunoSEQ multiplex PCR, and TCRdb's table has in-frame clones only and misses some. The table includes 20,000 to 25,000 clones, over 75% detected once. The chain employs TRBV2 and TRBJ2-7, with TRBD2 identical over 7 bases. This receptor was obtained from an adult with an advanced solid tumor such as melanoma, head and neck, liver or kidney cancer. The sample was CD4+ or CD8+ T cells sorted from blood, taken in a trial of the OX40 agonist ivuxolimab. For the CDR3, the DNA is TGTGCCAGCAGTGAAGGACTAGCCGTAACCTACGAGCAGTACTTC. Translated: CASSEGLAVTYEQYF.